Shown below are 6 T cell receptor beta chains from a single sample sequenced in a study of blood T cell repertoires in COVID-19. Using immunoSEQ multiplex PCR, the repertoire was profiled, and TCRdb retains in-frame clones only, with some absent. This sample has hundreds of thousands of clones; 70% to 85% occur once, and the top ten carry 9.6%. The source material was peripheral blood. These receptors originate from a woman aged 80 or older with acute or convalescent COVID-19.

This CDR3 is CASRLTSEETQYF. In DNA form, the CDR3 reads TGTGCCAGCAGGCTGACTAGCGAGGAGACCCAGTACTTC. This chain links TRBV6-5 with TRBJ2-5; TRBD2 agrees at 8 bases. V gave up 6 bases and J gave up 5 bases; unmatched junction bases: 5. The CDR3 consists of 13 residues. The germline V gene encodes CDR1 MNHEY and CDR2 SVGAGI.

V gene TRBV7-9 combines with J gene TRBJ2-7; 8 nucleotides line up with TRBD2. With V trimmed by 6 bases and J by 5 bases, 9 bases remained unmatched. The CDR3 consists of 14 residues. The germline V gene has CDR1 SEHNR and CDR2 FQNEAQ (reference sequence). CDR3 DNA sequence: TGTGCCAGCAGGTCTTCGGCGGGAGGCCACGAGCAGTACTTC. It codes for CASRSSAGGHEQYF.

This sequence joins TRBV9 and TRBJ1-2; a weak D match, TRBD1 (5 bases). The germline gives CDR1 SGDLS, CDR2 YYNGEE. Trimming took off 3 bases at V and 7 bases at J, with 13 bases between the two ends. The CDR3 runs to 13 residues. The CDR3 loop is CASSDPLGPGYTF. The CDR3 DNA sequence: TGTGCCAGCAGCGACCCCCTGGGGCCTGGCTACACCTTC.

The chain uses TRBV27 and TRBJ2-7, with 9 bases that match TRBD1. Germline loops: CDR1 MNHEY, CDR2 SMNVEV (reference sequence). The CDR3 is 15 amino acids. V trimming: 5 bases; J trimming: 8 bases; junction bases outside the gene matches: 13. CDR3 sequence reads: CASSRGGTGSYKQYF. The DNA for the CDR3 is TGTGCCAGCAGTCGTGGCGGGACAGGGAGTTATAAGCAGTACTTC.

This clone was detected only a few times. The chain joins TRBV6-5 to TRBJ1-1, with a possible D match to TRBD1 (5 bases). The CDR3 loop spans 14 amino acids. Looked up from germline, CDR1 is MNHEY and CDR2 is SVGAGI. Trimming left V 2 bases short and J 5 bases short, with 12 bases between. DNA for the CDR3: TGTGCCAGCAGTTACGGGCCAGGGAGGACTGAAGCTTTCTTT. It is translated as CASSYGPGRTEAFF.

This clone was recorded a few times. The chain links TRBV24-1 to TRBJ2-3, with 11 bases identical to TRBD2. V gave up 0 bases and J gave up 5 bases; unmatched junction bases: 3. The CDR3 loop spans 16 amino acids. CDR1 KGHDR and CDR2 SFDVKD come from the germline V gene. The CDR3 DNA follows: TGTGCCACCAGTGATTTGACTAGCGGGGGAGGAGATACGCAGTATTTT. Its translation is CATSDLTSGGGDTQYF.